Sequencing of this T cell receptor (beta chain) was carried out in a study of human T cells and chemical hapten exposure. There are 12 residues in the CDR3. Germline V lookup: CDR1 MNHNS, CDR2 SASEGT. The ends were cut back, 9 bases at V and 5 bases at J, with 13 bases in the middle. Findings and limits, study-wide: In comparison with controls, expanded TCRs gave rise to a significantly larger number of large CDR3 similarity clusters.

Time point specified: patch test 2, 6 weeks after DPC sensitization. Treatment indicated: therapeutic diphenylcyclopropenone sensitization with weekly scalp DPC. Each patch test followed a blood draw. Ten or more counts support this clonotype. The antigen is unknown. TCRdb re-analysed the RACE reads in MiXCR, keeping a single row per CDR3 protein. The sample has a few hundred thousand distinct CDR3 sequences, roughly 6.3% seen once; the top ten hold roughly 5.4%. This TCR derives from a woman younger than 35 with alopecia areata. Some clones in this sample may be carry-over from other donors' samples. The sample here was whole blood, taken in connection with sensitization to the hapten diphenylcyclopropenone (DPC). The rearrangement uses TRBV6-1 and TRBJ1-1; TRBD1 is a possible D gene (5 bases). The CDR3 DNA reads TGTGCCAGTAGCGGGGGGGGAACTGAAGCTTTCTTT. Its protein is CASSGGGTEAFF.